Listed below are T cell receptor beta chains from one sample, sequenced in a study of T cell responses to AZD1222 COVID-19 vaccine. Here immunoSEQ multiplex PCR was the method, and the copy in TCRdb shows in-frame clones only, minus some. The table has approximately 150,000 clones, under 95% seen once. This material consisted of peripheral blood, taken on day 0 of AZD1222 vaccination. These receptors were collected from an adult in good health. Both conserved end residues are part of each CDR3. Clone size is given for some rows only: seen once, a few or many times, or a class if the clone is expanded.

v_call	j_call	clone_size	cdr3_aa
TRBV6-5	TRBJ2-7	.	CASSYTWGSYEQYF
TRBV9	TRBJ1-3	.	CASSGTDPGQPSGNTIYF
TRBV4-3	TRBJ1-4	.	CASSHPGQGTEKLFF
TRBV30	TRBJ1-1	.	CAWSATRGTEAFF
TRBV2	TRBJ2-1	.	CASRRDSDNEQFF
TRBV7-2	TRBJ1-1	.	CASSPVRTIRTEAFF
TRBV11-3	TRBJ2-5	.	CASSLTSLGTQYF
TRBV5-5	TRBJ1-4	.	CASSPPYQSTNEKLFF
TRBV29-1	TRBJ2-7	.	CSARSAQGPHEQYF
TRBV7-3	TRBJ2-1	.	CASSRTSGLEQFF
TRBV6-2/TRBV6-3	TRBJ2-3	.	CASSTGLSANRTDTQYF
TRBV9	TRBJ1-6	.	CASSVGWGQNNSPLHF
TRBV18	TRBJ2-1	.	CASSPLAAAFYNEQFF
TRBV6-4	TRBJ2-7	.	CASSVTGAGEQYF
TRBV28	TRBJ1-2	.	CASSLLDRVAVHGYTF
TRBV4-2	TRBJ1-5	.	CASSPRTGRDQPQHF
TRBV28	TRBJ2-3	.	CASSLKGLAGGQADTQYF
TRBV7-3	TRBJ2-3	.	CASSLSPATDTQYF
TRBV28	TRBJ1-4	.	CASTQGGSLEKLFF
TRBV2	TRBJ1-1	.	CASKVELVRDTEAFF
TRBV10-1	TRBJ2-7	.	CASSESGRGYEQYF
TRBV27	TRBJ2-1	.	CASSNSADYNEQFF
TRBV11-2	TRBJ1-1	.	CASSLSFQGAEAFF
TRBV5-1	TRBJ2-1	.	CASSLAVAGNLYNEQFF
TRBV3-1/TRBV3-2	TRBJ1-4	.	CASSQGARAEKLFF
TRBV30	TRBJ1-5	.	CAWTWGGNQPQHF
TRBV3-1/TRBV3-2	TRBJ2-3	.	CASSSPAPGLIQQYF
TRBV19	TRBJ2-2	.	CASSTPLRGGELFF
TRBV5-5	TRBJ1-2	.	CASSLDTNYGYTF
TRBV18	TRBJ2-7	.	CASSPSRGQGESYEQYF
TRBV25-1	TRBJ1-2	.	CASSDDLGGGYTF
TRBV6-5	TRBJ1-2	.	CASSYSTANYGYTF
TRBV28	TRBJ2-7	.	CASSLSFRGLQEQYF
TRBV27	TRBJ2-7	.	CASSSPGTGVVGEQYF
TRBV28	TRBJ1-2	.	CASRTGHSYGYTF
TRBV30	TRBJ1-2	.	CAWSGKGIIYGYTF
TRBV10-3	TRBJ2-7	.	CAIRADRVVHEQYF
TRBV30	TRBJ2-2	.	CASQGKGTGELFF
TRBV7-6	TRBJ2-2	once	CASSWSPNTGELFF
TRBV7-2	TRBJ1-6	.	CASSPRVGLSYNSPLHF
TRBV28	TRBJ2-1	.	CALSGTGLSMGDEQFF
TRBV5-4	TRBJ1-6	few	CASSLAAGIPSPLHF